The entry below gives a single T cell receptor beta chain sequence along with its context. This clone was counted between two and nine times. This receptor's antigen is unknown. No much larger clone is present one base from it, and per-base qualities are unavailable. Patients with autoimmune disease history or receiving systemic immunosuppression were excluded from the trial. Peripheral blood for TCR sequencing was collected from all dose cohorts at baseline, on cycle 4 day 1, and on cycle 7 day 1. Samples were obtained from an open-label, multicenter, first-in-human phase I dose-escalation trial of ivuxolimab. Adults with locally advanced or metastatic head and neck squamous cell, hepatocellular, melanoma or renal cell carcinoma were enrolled in the trial. Before TCR sequencing, CD4+ T cells and CD8+ T cells were sorted from peripheral blood as separate populations. Genomic DNA was extracted from sorted cells for sequencing of the TCRbeta CDR3 region. The immunoSEQ Assay was used for sequencing of TCRbeta CDR3 regions. TCRdb re-hosts the immuneACCESS table, in-frame sequences only. Its copies lack some clones; in the studies checked, an unresolved V gene accounts for under half of them, and the cause for the rest is not known. The sample has some 90,000 clones on record, around 86% of them singletons. The ten biggest clones cover approximately 0.3% of the sample.

This record comes from a study of OX40 agonist ivuxolimab in advanced cancers. At the level of the whole study: Ivuxolimab was an agonistic, fully human IgG2 monoclonal antibody directed against OX40 (CD134), a costimulatory receptor. Intravenous ivuxolimab was administered to patients every 2 weeks at six dose levels: 0.01, 0.1, 0.3, 1.5, 3 and 10 mg/kg. Of the roughly 53 patients in dose escalation, about 20 had hepatocellular carcinoma, some 15 had melanoma, 9 had renal cell carcinoma and 9 had head and neck cancer. In the dose-escalation cohort, 75% to 90% of patients were male, and the mean age was roughly 60 years with a range of about 20 to 90. Prior anti-PD-1, anti-PD-L1 or anti-CTLA-4 therapy was permitted, and about two fifths of dose-escalation patients had received checkpoint inhibitors. Partial responses occurred in three dose-escalation patients, of whom one had hepatocellular carcinoma and two had cutaneous melanoma. Peripheral TCRbeta sequencing aimed to test whether ivuxolimab altered TCR sequence diversity and caused clonal T-cell expansion. The paper describes the monotherapy dose-escalation part (N = 52 patients) of the phase I trial of ivuxolimab.

The CDR3, cysteine through phenylalanine, is 12 amino acids long. CDR3 DNA only is kept here, 36 bases in frame from base 1. Compared with germline, V lacks 4 bases and J lacks 10 bases; bases without a gene match: 6. CDR1 SGHRS and CDR2 YFSETQ were looked up in the germline V gene. The research as a whole found: After ivuxolimab, expanded clones were on average more numerous among CD8+ T cells than among CD4+ T cells. In the 0.1-3.0 mg/kg groups, partial responders were among the patients with the lowest normalized peripheral clonal expansion, particularly in CD8+ T cells. At doses of 0.1 to 3.0 mg/kg, clonal expansion of both CD4+ and CD8+ T cells in blood was seen between baseline and week 6. Low levels of normalized T-cell clonal expansion were also seen in some patients who did not respond. Which antigens the clonally expanded peripheral T cells were specific for was not determined.

The clonotype was recovered from an adult with an advanced solid tumor such as melanoma, head and neck, liver or kidney cancer. The sequenced sample was CD4+ or CD8+ T cells sorted from blood, obtained in a trial of the OX40 agonist ivuxolimab. This chain joins TRBV5-1 to TRBJ1-2; TRBD1 agrees with 8 junctional bases. The CDR3: CASSPDRAVYTF. The nucleotides read TGCGCCAGCAGCCCGGACAGGGCGGTCTACACCTTC. The full variable domain, completed from the reference TRBV5-1 and TRBJ1-2 proteins outside the CDR3, reads KAGVTQTPRYLIKTRGQQVTLSCSPISGHRSVSWYQQTPGQGLQFLFEYFSETQRNKGNFPGRFSGRQFSNSRSEMNVSTLELGDSALYLCASSPDRAVYTFGSGTRLTVV.